A selection of T cell receptor beta chains follows, all from one sample in a study of blood T cell repertoires in COVID-19. TCRdb's table, derived via immunoSEQ multiplex PCR, lists solely in-frame clones and lacks some. The sample shows roughly 26,000 clones, around 93% of them seen only once. The sample taken for sequencing was peripheral blood. These receptors all come from a human donor in a cohort sampled during active COVID-19. The CDR3 runs from the conserved cysteine through the conserved F or W. A D gene is named only where the DNA matches it firmly. Clone size is given for some rows only: seen once, a few or many times, or a class if the clone is expanded.

j_gene	abundance	d_gene	len	v_gene	CDR3aa	CDR3nt
TRBJ2-2	.	.	14	TRBV6-4	CASSERAVSGELFF	TGTGCCAGCAGTGAACGAGCGGTCTCCGGGGAGCTGTTTTTT
TRBJ2-6	.	TRBD1	20	TRBV13	CASSLVPGQGARAGANVLTF	TGTGCCAGCAGCCTCGTCCCGGGACAGGGGGCGAGGGCTGGGGCCAACGTCCTGACTTTC
TRBJ2-1	once	TRBD2	24	TRBV4-2	CASSQRWTSGGERLAHPSYNEQFF	TGTGCCAGCAGCCAACGTTGGACTAGCGGGGGTGAAAGATTAGCTCACCCCTCCTACAATGAGCAGTTCTTC
TRBJ2-7	once	.	14	TRBV6-2/TRBV6-3	CASSYAPGVNEQYF	TGTGCCAGCAGTTACGCTCCAGGGGTCAACGAGCAGTACTTC
TRBJ1-4	few	.	14	TRBV2	CASSEAGANEKLFF	TGTGCCAGCAGTGAAGCCGGGGCTAATGAAAAACTGTTTTTT
TRBJ1-1	.	.	12	TRBV11-3	CASSTVRGEAFF	TGTGCCAGCAGCACTGTCCGTGGTGAAGCTTTCTTT
TRBJ1-5	once	.	15	TRBV6-5	CASSPRTVSNQPQHF	TGTGCCAGCAGTCCCCGGACAGTTAGCAATCAGCCCCAGCATTTT
TRBJ2-2	.	.	16	TRBV7-2	CASSWPGTANTGELFF	TGTGCCAGCAGCTGGCCCGGGACTGCGAACACCGGGGAGCTGTTTTTT
TRBJ2-5	.	.	13	TRBV2	CASSGQTGETQYF	TGTGCCAGCAGTGGTCAAACAGGGGAGACCCAGTACTTC
TRBJ2-7	.	.	13	TRBV3-1/TRBV3-2	CASSQVTGYEQYF	TGTGCCAGCAGCCAAGTTACGGGGTACGAGCAGTACTTC
TRBJ2-1	.	TRBD2	19	TRBV6-6	CASSYISSGDPLGYSEQFF	TGTGCCAGCAGCTACATTTCTAGCGGGGACCCCTTGGGATACAGTGAGCAGTTCTTC
TRBJ2-1	.	TRBD2	16	TRBV7-6	CASSQTTSGGANEQFF	TGTGCCAGCAGCCAGACTACTAGCGGGGGGGCCAATGAGCAGTTCTTC
TRBJ2-3	.	TRBD2	16	TRBV2	CASGLGEGRGTDTQYF	TGTGCCAGCGGCCTTGGAGAGGGGAGGGGCACAGATACGCAGTATTTT
TRBJ1-3	.	TRBD1	16	TRBV6-6	CASSQTGPDSGNTIYF	TGTGCCAGCAGCCAGACAGGGCCCGACTCTGGAAACACCATATATTTT
TRBJ2-3	.	TRBD1	15	TRBV30	CAWSRGQGVTDTQYF	TGTGCCTGGAGCCGGGGACAGGGGGTCACAGATACGCAGTATTTT
TRBJ2-5	.	TRBD1	15	TRBV30	CAWNYPGQGGETQYF	TGTGCCTGGAACTATCCCGGACAGGGGGGTGAGACCCAGTACTTC
TRBJ2-1	.	.	14	TRBV27	CASSLQQASNEQFF	TGTGCCAGCAGTCTACAGCAGGCATCGAATGAGCAGTTCTTC
TRBJ1-4	.	TRBD1	16	TRBV28	CASSSGTGVTNEKLFF	TGTGCCAGCAGTTCCGGGACAGGGGTGACTAATGAAAAACTGTTTTTT
TRBJ1-1	.	TRBD1	16	TRBV5-1	CASSSPTGNRNTEAFF	TGCGCCAGCAGCTCTCCGACAGGGAACAGGAACACTGAAGCTTTCTTT
TRBJ2-3	.	TRBD2	16	TRBV7-9	CASSRLAGGGTDTQYF	TGTGCCAGCAGCCGACTAGCGGGGGGGGGCACAGATACGCAGTATTTT
TRBJ1-1	.	.	13	TRBV12-3/TRBV12-4	CATLRGKNTEAFF	TGTGCCACCCTTCGCGGCAAGAACACTGAAGCTTTCTTT
TRBJ1-5	.	.	15	TRBV9	CASSVMDSVNQPQHF	TGTGCCAGCAGCGTAATGGACTCAGTAAATCAGCCCCAGCATTTT
TRBJ2-7	.	.	14	TRBV5-5	CASSFLAESYEQYF	TGTGCCAGCAGCTTCCTGGCAGAATCATACGAGCAGTACTTC
TRBJ1-2	.	.	13	TRBV9	CASSVYGQDGYTF	TGTGCCAGCAGCGTATACGGCCAGGATGGCTACACCTTC
TRBJ2-5	.	TRBD1	15	TRBV6-5	CASGTYGTGLQTQYF	TGTGCCAGCGGGACTTACGGGACAGGGTTGCAGACCCAGTACTTC
TRBJ2-3	.	TRBD2	15	TRBV6-5	CASSPSGVYTDTQYF	TGTGCCAGCAGTCCTAGCGGGGTCTACACAGATACGCAGTATTTT
TRBJ2-1	.	TRBD2	18	TRBV9	CASSVRLSGRGVDNEQFF	TGTGCCAGCAGCGTACGTTTGAGCGGGAGGGGGGTTGACAATGAGCAGTTCTTC
TRBJ2-3	once	TRBD2	18	TRBV7-8	CASSQYPLTSEDTDTQYF	TGTGCCAGCAGCCAATACCCCCTGACTAGCGAGGACACAGATACGCAGTATTTT